This TCR beta chain was sequenced during a study of shared clonotypes between healthy human individuals. General observations from the study: Rarefaction gave evidence that sorted-subset sequencing remained incomplete despite large depth. Enrolling few donors narrowed the genetic and exposure-history diversity that was represented. Larger estimated richness was generally seen in naive subsets than in memory subsets.

Clones were read by immunoSEQ multiplex PCR, and TCRdb kept only the in-frame ones, dropping some. The table records 630,000 or so clones, roughly 98% of them present only once. A word on this clone: Its matching antigen is unknown.

Trimming took 8 bases from V and 4 from J; bases not matched to a gene: 10. This CDR3 is built from 13 residues. Germline V lookup: CDR1 GTSNPN, CDR2 SVGIG (reference sequence). The naive CD8 population came from CD45RO-negative cells selected for CCR7, without terminally differentiated effector memory CD45RA+ cells. Source material: naive CD8+ T cells sorted from blood. The receptor was derived from a man aged 30 to 45 in good health. V usage is TRBV30 and J usage is TRBJ1-2; TRBD1 aligns across 7 bases. In nucleotides, the CDR3 is TGTGCCGGGGACTCTTGGGACAGCTATGGCTACACCTTC. Translation gives CAGDSWDSYGYTF.